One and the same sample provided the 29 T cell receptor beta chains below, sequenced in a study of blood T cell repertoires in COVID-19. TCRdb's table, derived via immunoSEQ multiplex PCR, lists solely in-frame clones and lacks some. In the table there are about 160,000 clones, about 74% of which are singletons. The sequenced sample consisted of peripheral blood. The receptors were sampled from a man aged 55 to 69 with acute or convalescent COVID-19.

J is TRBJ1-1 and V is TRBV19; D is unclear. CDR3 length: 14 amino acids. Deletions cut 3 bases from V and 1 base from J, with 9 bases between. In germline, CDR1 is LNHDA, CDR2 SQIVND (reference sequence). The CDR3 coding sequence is TGTGCCAGTAGTATGCGAGAATCGAACACTGAAGCTTTCTTT. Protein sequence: CASSMRESNTEAFF.

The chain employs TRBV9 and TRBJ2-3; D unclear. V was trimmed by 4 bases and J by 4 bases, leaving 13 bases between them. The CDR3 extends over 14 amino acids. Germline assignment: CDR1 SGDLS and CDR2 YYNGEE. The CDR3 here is CASSPNPAADTQYF. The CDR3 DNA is TGTGCCAGCAGCCCAAACCCGGCGGCAGATACGCAGTATTTT. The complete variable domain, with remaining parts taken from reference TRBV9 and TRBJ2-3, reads DSGVTQTPKHLITATGQRVTLRCSPRSGDLSVYWYQQSLDQGLQFLIQYYNGEERAKGNILERFSAQQFPDLHSELNLSSLELGDSALYFCASSPNPAADTQYFGPGTRLTVL.

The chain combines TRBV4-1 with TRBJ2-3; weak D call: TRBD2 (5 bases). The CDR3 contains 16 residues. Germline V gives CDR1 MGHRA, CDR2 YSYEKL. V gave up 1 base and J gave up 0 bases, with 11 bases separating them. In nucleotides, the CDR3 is TGCGCCAGCAGCCAAGTGGCTAGCACTAGCACAGATACGCAGTATTTT. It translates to CASSQVASTSTDTQYF.

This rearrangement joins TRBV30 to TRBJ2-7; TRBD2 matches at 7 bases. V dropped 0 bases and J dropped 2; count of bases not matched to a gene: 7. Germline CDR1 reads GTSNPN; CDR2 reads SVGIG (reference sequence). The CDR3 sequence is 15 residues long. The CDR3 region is CAWSVSVGGAYEQYF. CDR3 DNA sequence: TGTGCCTGGAGTGTATCGGTGGGGGGGGCCTACGAGCAGTACTTC.

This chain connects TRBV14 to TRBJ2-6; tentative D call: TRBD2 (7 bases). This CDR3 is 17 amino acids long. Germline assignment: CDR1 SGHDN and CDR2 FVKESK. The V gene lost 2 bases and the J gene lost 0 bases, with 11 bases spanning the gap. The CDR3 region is CASSQWGGASGANVLTF. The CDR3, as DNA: TGTGCCAGCAGCCAATGGGGGGGGGCCTCTGGGGCCAACGTCCTGACTTTC.

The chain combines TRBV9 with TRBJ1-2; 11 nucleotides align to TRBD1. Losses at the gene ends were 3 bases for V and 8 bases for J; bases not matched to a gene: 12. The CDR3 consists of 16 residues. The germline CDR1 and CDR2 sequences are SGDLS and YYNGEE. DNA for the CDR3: TGTGCCAGCAGCGAAAACCGGGACAGGGGGGGAAGAGGCTACACCTTC. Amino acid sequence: CASSENRDRGGRGYTF.

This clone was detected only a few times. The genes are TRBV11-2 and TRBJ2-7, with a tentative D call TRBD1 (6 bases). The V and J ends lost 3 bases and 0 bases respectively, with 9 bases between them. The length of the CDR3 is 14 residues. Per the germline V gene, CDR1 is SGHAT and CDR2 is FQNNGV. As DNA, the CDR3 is TGTGCCAGCAGCTTCGACAGGTTCTCCTACGAGCAGTACTTC. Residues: CASSFDRFSYEQYF.

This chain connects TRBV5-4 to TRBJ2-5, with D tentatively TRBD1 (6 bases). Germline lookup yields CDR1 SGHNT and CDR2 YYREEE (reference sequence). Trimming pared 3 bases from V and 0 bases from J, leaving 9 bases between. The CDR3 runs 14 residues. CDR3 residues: CASSSWTDQETQYF. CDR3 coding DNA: TGTGCCAGCAGCTCGTGGACAGACCAAGAGACCCAGTACTTC. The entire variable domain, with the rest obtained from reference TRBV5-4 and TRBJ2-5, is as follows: ETGVTQSPTHLIKTRGQQVTLRCSSQSGHNTVSWYQQALGQGPQFIFQYYREEENGRGNFPPRFSGLQFPNYSSELNVNALELDDSALYLCASSSWTDQETQYFGPGTRLLVL.

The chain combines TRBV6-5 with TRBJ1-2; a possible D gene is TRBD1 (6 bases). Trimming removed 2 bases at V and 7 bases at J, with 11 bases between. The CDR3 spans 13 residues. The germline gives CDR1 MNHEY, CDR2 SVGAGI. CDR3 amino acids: CASSYGGAGGYTF. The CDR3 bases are TGTGCCAGCAGTTACGGGGGGGCAGGTGGCTACACCTTC.

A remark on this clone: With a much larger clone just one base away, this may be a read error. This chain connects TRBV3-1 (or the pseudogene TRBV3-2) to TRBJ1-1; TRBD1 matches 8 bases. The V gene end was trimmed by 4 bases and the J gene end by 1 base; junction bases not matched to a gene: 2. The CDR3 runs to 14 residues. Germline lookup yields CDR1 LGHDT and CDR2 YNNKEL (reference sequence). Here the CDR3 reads CASSLTGANTEAFF. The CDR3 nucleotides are TGTGCCAGCAGCCTGACAGGGGCGAACACTGAAGCTTTCTTT.

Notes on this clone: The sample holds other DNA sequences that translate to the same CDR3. The CDR3 sequence is CASSLGQGGNQPQHF. In DNA form, the CDR3 reads TGCGCCAGCAGCTTGGGACAGGGTGGCAATCAGCCCCAGCATTTT. The V gene is TRBV5-1, the J gene TRBJ1-5; 7 nucleotides line up with TRBD1. Looked up from germline, CDR1 is SGHRS and CDR2 is YFSETQ. V was pared by 0 bases and J by 2 bases, with 2 bases of the junction left unmatched. CDR3 length: 15 residues.

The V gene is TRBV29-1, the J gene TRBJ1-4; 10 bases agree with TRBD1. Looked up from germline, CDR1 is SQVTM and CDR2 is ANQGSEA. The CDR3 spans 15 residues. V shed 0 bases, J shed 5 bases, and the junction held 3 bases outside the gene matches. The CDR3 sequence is CSVEDRDRGNEKLFF. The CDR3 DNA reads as TGCAGCGTTGAAGATAGGGACAGGGGAAATGAAAAACTGTTTTTT.

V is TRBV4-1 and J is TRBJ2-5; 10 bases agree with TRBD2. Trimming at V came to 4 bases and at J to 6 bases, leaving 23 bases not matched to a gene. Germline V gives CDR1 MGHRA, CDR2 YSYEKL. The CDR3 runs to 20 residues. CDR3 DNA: TGCGCCAGCAGCCCCATATCGTTGCTAGCGGGGGACTCTGTAAGCCAGACCCAGTACTTC. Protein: CASSPISLLAGDSVSQTQYF.

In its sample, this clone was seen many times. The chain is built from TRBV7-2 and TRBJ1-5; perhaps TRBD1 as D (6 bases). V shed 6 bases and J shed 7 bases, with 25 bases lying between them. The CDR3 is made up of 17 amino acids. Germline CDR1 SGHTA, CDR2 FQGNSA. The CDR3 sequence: CASSSTTGKFGKQPQHF. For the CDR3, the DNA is TGTGCCAGCAGTTCAACTACAGGGAAATTTGGTAAACAGCCCCAGCATTTT.

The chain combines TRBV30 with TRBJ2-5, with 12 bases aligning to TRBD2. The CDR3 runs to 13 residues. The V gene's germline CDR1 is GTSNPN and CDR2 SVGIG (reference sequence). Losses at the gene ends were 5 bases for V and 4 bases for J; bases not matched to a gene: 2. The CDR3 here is CAWGLAGRETQYF. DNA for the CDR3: TGTGCCTGGGGACTAGCGGGGAGAGAGACCCAGTACTTC. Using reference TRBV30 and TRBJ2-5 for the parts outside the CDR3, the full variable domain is SQTIHQWPATLVQPVGSPLSLECTVEGTSNPNLYWYRQAAGRGLQLLFYSVGIGQISSEVPQNLSASRPQDRQFILSSKKLLLSDSGFYLCAWGLAGRETQYFGPGTRLLVL.

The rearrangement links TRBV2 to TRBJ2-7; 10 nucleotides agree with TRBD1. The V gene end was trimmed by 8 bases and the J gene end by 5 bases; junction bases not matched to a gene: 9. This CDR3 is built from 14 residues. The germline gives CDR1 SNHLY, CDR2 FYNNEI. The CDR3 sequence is CASVPGTGDNEQYF. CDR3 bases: TGTGCCAGCGTACCCGGGACAGGGGATAACGAGCAGTACTTC.

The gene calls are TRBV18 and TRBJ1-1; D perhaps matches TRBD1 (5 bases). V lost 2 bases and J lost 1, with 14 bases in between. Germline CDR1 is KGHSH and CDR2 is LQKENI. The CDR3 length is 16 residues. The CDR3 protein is CASSPGPGAQNTEAFF. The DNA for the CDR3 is TGTGCCAGCTCACCAGGTCCTGGGGCGCAGAACACTGAAGCTTTCTTT.

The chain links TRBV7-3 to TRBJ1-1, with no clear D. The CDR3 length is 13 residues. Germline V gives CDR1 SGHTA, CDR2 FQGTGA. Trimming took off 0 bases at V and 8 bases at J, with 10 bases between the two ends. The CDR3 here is CASSLTGSGEAFF. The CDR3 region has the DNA TGTGCCAGCAGCTTAACTGGGTCGGGGGAAGCTTTCTTT.

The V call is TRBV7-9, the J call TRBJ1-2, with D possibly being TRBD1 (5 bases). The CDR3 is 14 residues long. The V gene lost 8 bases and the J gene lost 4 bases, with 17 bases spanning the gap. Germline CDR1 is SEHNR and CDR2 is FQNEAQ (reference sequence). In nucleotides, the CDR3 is TGTGCCAGCGCTGTACGGTCAGGGATCTATGGCTACACCTTC. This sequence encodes CASAVRSGIYGYTF.

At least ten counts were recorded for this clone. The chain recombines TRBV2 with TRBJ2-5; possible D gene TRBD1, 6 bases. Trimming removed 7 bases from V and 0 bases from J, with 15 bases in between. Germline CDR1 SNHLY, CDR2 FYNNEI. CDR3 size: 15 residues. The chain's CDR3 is CASIRGQGYQETQYF. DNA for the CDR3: TGTGCCAGCATAAGGGGCCAGGGGTACCAAGAGACCCAGTACTTC.

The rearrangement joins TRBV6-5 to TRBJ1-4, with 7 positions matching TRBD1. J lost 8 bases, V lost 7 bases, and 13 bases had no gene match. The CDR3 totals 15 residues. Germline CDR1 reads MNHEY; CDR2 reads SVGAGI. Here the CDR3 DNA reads TGTGCCAGCATTTCGCGATGGGACAGCCGAGAAAAACTGTTTTTT. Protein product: CASISRWDSREKLFF.

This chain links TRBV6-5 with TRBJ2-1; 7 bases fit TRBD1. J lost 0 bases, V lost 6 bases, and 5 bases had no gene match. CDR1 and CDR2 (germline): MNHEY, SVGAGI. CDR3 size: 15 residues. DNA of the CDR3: TGTGCCAGCAGGGACAGGAGCGGCTCCTACAATGAGCAGTTCTTC. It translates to CASRDRSGSYNEQFF.

The CDR3 sequence: CASSGERDNSPLHF. CDR3 bases: TGCGCCAGCAGCGGGGAGAGAGACAATTCACCCCTCCACTTT. The chain couples TRBV5-1 to TRBJ1-6; D gene uncertain. The V end was cut by 4 bases, the J end by 7 bases, with 12 bases between. CDR3 size: 14 residues. From germline, CDR1 is SGHRS and CDR2 YFSETQ.

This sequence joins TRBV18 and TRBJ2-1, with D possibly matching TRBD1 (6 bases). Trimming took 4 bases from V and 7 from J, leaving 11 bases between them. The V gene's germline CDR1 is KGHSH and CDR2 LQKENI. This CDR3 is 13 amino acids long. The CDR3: CASSQGVSNEQFF. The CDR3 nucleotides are TGTGCCAGCTCACAGGGGGTCTCGAATGAGCAGTTCTTC.

The CDR3 spells CASSEQGAGGNQPQHF. CDR3 in DNA: TGTGCCAGTAGTGAACAGGGGGCGGGGGGCAATCAGCCCCAGCATTTT. This chain links TRBV19 with TRBJ1-5; TRBD1 matches 9 bases. From germline, CDR1 is LNHDA and CDR2 SQIVND (reference sequence). CDR3 size: 16 residues. The junction had 7 bases not matched to a gene; V was cut back by 5 bases and J by 2 bases.

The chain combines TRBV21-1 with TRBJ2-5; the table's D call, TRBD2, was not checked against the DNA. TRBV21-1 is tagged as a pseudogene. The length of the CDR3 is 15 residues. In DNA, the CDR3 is TGTGCCAGCACCCGCGGGGGACCTTCTGAAGAGACCCAGTACTTC. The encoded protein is CASTRGGPSEETQYF.

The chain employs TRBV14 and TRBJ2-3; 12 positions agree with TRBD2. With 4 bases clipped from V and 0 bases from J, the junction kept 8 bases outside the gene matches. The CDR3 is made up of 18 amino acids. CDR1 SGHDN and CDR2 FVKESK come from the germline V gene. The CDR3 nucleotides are TGTGCCAGCAGCCGATACGGGACTAGCGGGTATAGCACAGATACGCAGTATTTT. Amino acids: CASSRYGTSGYSTDTQYF.

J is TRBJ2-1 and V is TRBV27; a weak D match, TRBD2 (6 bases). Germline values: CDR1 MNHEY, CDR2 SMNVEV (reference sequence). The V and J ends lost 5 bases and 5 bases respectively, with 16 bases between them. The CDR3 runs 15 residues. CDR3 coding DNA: TGTGCCAGCAGTATTTCTAGCGATCCCCACAATGAGCAGTTCTTC. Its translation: CASSISSDPHNEQFF.

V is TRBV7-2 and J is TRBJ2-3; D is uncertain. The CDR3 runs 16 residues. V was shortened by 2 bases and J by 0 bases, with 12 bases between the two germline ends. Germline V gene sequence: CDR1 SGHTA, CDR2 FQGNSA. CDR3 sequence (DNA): TGTGCCAGCAGCTTACAAGCAGGAATTAGCACAGATACGCAGTATTTT. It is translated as CASSLQAGISTDTQYF.